The rows below give T cell receptor beta chains drawn from one sample of a study of shared clonotypes between healthy human individuals. Sequencing was performed with immunoSEQ multiplex PCR; in TCRdb, only in-frame clones are kept and a portion is missing. In the table there are approximately 320,000 clones, 87% of which are singletons. Specimen: memory CD8+ T cells sorted from blood. Source of these receptors: a man aged 18 to 29 in good health. Both conserved end residues are part of each CDR3. Clone size is shown for a subset of rows, as once, few, many or a class of expanded clone.

CDR3: CASSTIAGENTGELFF
J: TRBJ2-2
V: TRBV13
size: -
length: 16

CDR3: CASSPYPGQGDNEQFF
J: TRBJ2-1
V: TRBV27
size: -
length: 16

CDR3: CASRLGQGLYEQYF
J: TRBJ2-7
V: TRBV7-8
size: -
length: 14

CDR3: CASSAGARAEKLFF
J: TRBJ1-4
V: TRBV7-9
size: once
length: 14

CDR3: CASSPGTTNEKLFF
J: TRBJ1-4
V: TRBV9
size: -
length: 14

CDR3: CASSLPGLPYEQYF
J: TRBJ2-7
V: TRBV4-1
size: -
length: 14

CDR3: CASSASGEYEQYF
J: TRBJ2-7
V: TRBV7-9
size: -
length: 13

CDR3: CASSLARRGNEQFF
J: TRBJ2-1
V: TRBV5-1
size: -
length: 14

CDR3: CASRDRTISGNTIYF
J: TRBJ1-3
V: TRBV6-5
size: -
length: 15

CDR3: CATADSRTEETQYF
J: TRBJ2-5
V: TRBV15
size: -
length: 14

CDR3: CASSYPGLQETQYF
J: TRBJ2-5
V: TRBV7-9
size: -
length: 14

CDR3: CASSLDRETEGSYEQYF
J: TRBJ2-7
V: TRBV11-2
size: -
length: 17

CDR3: CATQPTRGAETQYF
J: TRBJ2-5
V: TRBV27
size: -
length: 14

CDR3: CATSAGTSYEQYF
J: TRBJ2-7
V: TRBV15
size: few
length: 13

CDR3: CASSQLSQGLSNQPQHF
J: TRBJ1-5
V: TRBV4-1
size: -
length: 17

CDR3: CASSLPHPVGANIQYF
J: TRBJ2-4
V: TRBV13
size: -
length: 16

CDR3: CSVGTWGLADDTQYF
J: TRBJ2-3
V: TRBV29-1
size: -
length: 15

CDR3: CASSPWTSGSPEQYF
J: TRBJ2-7
V: TRBV18
size: -
length: 15

CDR3: CASRPRQEYYGYTF
J: TRBJ1-2
V: TRBV19
size: -
length: 14

CDR3: CASSLVGGRETQYF
J: TRBJ2-5
V: TRBV7-9
size: once
length: 14

CDR3: CASSSPYSYEQYF
J: TRBJ2-7
V: TRBV7-6
size: -
length: 13

CDR3: CASRTLGQGRDFRYSTEAFF
J: TRBJ1-1
V: TRBV28
size: -
length: 20

CDR3: CASSPPLAGGLRASTDTQYF
J: TRBJ2-3
V: TRBV28
size: -
length: 20

CDR3: CASSFGGQETQYF
J: TRBJ2-5
V: TRBV13
size: -
length: 13

CDR3: CASSLVTLQETEAFF
J: TRBJ1-1
V: TRBV7-6
size: once
length: 15

CDR3: CASSLTQGNQPQHF
J: TRBJ1-5
V: TRBV28
size: -
length: 14

CDR3: CASSLPGSAYEQYF
J: TRBJ2-7
V: TRBV4-1
size: -
length: 14

CDR3: CASSQDGAGDFEAFF
J: TRBJ1-1
V: TRBV4-3
size: once
length: 15

CDR3: CAISDPGSLAGPQETQYF
J: TRBJ2-5
V: TRBV10-3
size: -
length: 18

CDR3: CASSLGQSYGYTF
J: TRBJ1-2
V: TRBV5-1
size: -
length: 13

CDR3: CASSDSGAGQPQHF
J: TRBJ1-5
V: TRBV19
size: -
length: 14

CDR3: CASSPRWRPPYEQYF
J: TRBJ2-7
V: TRBV6-5
size: -
length: 15

CDR3: CASSEGGANSPLHF
J: TRBJ1-6
V: TRBV9
size: -
length: 14

CDR3: CAWSVLQDIWSNQPQHF
J: TRBJ1-5
V: TRBV30
size: -
length: 17

CDR3: CASSLEGGWEQYF
J: TRBJ2-7
V: TRBV7-9
size: -
length: 13

CDR3: CASSPNPGTRDEQYF
J: TRBJ2-7
V: TRBV27
size: -
length: 15

CDR3: CASSMGGLAGNYGYEQYF
J: TRBJ2-7
V: TRBV7-6
size: -
length: 18

CDR3: CAISESPGTGPEFNEKLFF
J: TRBJ1-4
V: TRBV10-3
size: -
length: 19

CDR3: CASSQDAGAFLAQYF
J: TRBJ2-5
V: TRBV14
size: -
length: 15

CDR3: CASSQEGRMMETQYF
J: TRBJ2-5
V: TRBV4-1
size: -
length: 15

CDR3: CASSWTGMNTEAFF
J: TRBJ1-1
V: TRBV6-6
size: -
length: 14

CDR3: CASSRDPGPYEQYF
J: TRBJ2-7
V: TRBV7-3
size: -
length: 14

CDR3: CASNSAGGETQYF
J: TRBJ2-5
V: TRBV2
size: -
length: 13

CDR3: CASSTYNRNTYEQYF
J: TRBJ2-7
V: TRBV19
size: -
length: 15

CDR3: CATRDRDLLTYEQYF
J: TRBJ2-7
V: TRBV10-2
size: -
length: 15

CDR3: CAWTPGQGNEKLFF
J: TRBJ1-4
V: TRBV30
size: -
length: 14

CDR3: CASSLLAANEQFF
J: TRBJ2-1
V: TRBV27
size: -
length: 13

CDR3: CASSLGVGLTYEQYF
J: TRBJ2-7
V: TRBV13
size: -
length: 15

CDR3: CATSIAGVLDTQYF
J: TRBJ2-3
V: TRBV15
size: -
length: 14

CDR3: CASSLVSGFPNEQYF
J: TRBJ2-7
V: TRBV28
size: -
length: 15

CDR3: CASSFPRQGEAFF
J: TRBJ1-1
V: TRBV27
size: -
length: 13

CDR3: CASSVAQGYNTEAFF
J: TRBJ1-1
V: TRBV7-9
size: once
length: 15

CDR3: CASSLAGGGGDTQYF
J: TRBJ2-3
V: TRBV7-7
size: -
length: 15

CDR3: CASSFHGTVSGEQYF
J: TRBJ2-7
V: TRBV7-8
size: -
length: 15

CDR3: CASSLGSTDTQYF
J: TRBJ2-3
V: TRBV5-6
size: -
length: 13

CDR3: CASSFGQGEGYEQYF
J: TRBJ2-7
V: TRBV4-3
size: few
length: 15

CDR3: CASSLSPGLDNTGELFF
J: TRBJ2-2
V: TRBV5-4
size: -
length: 17

CDR3: CASSLPLGASGRGNEQFF
J: TRBJ2-1
V: TRBV7-9
size: once
length: 18

CDR3: CASSLDSGNTIYF
J: TRBJ1-3
V: TRBV5-4
size: -
length: 13